This T cell receptor beta chain was recovered during a study of T-cell memory formation after mild COVID-19. With regard to this clonotype: Its specificity is unknown.

V lost 0 bases and J lost 8, with 7 bases in between. The V gene's germline CDR1 is MGHRA and CDR2 YSYEKL. The CDR3 has 13 amino acids. Constant-segment primers were used for 5'RACE, and the resulting TCR alpha and TCR beta cDNA libraries carried sample barcodes and UMIs. TCRdb independently ran MiXCR on the 5' RACE reads; one entry per CDR3 protein. The table shows 250,000 to 300,000 distinct CDR3 sequences, with about a sixth occurring only once. Study results and limitations: Contracting clones from day 15 to 85 had balanced CD4/CD8; later expanders favoured CD4+. Some responding clones appeared in pre-infection memory, suggesting cross-reactive memory joined.

Sequencing was performed on PBMCs or a T cell subset sorted from them (not recorded which). This chain connects TRBV4-1 to TRBJ1-4; D is undetermined. The sequence came from a man younger than 35 who had mild COVID-19 (a few samples of this study predate the infection). Cell type and time point are not known. CDR3 loop: CASSQDRAEKLFF. CDR3 sequence (DNA): TGCGCCAGCAGCCAAGATCGGGCAGAAAAACTGTTTTTT.